One and the same sample provided the 22 T cell receptor beta chains below, sequenced in a study of blood T cell repertoires in COVID-19. Sequencing used immunoSEQ multiplex PCR; TCRdb keeps in-frame clones, though not all of them. The table lists roughly 140,000 clones, approximately 85% of them singletons, with roughly 8% in the top ten. The specimen was peripheral blood. Receptors were obtained from a woman aged 60-75 years with COVID-19, enrolled during active disease.

The V and J genes are TRBV4-1 and TRBJ1-2; maybe TRBD1 (5 bases). The V gene's germline CDR1 is MGHRA and CDR2 YSYEKL. This CDR3 has 18 amino acids. V was shortened by 0 bases and J by 7 bases, with 24 bases between the two germline ends. The CDR3 spells CASSQEITGVNGARGYTF. CDR3 nucleotides: TGCGCCAGCAGCCAAGAAATTACGGGCGTCAATGGGGCTCGTGGCTACACCTTC.

The rearrangement joins TRBV20-1 to TRBJ1-2, with 7 bases fitting TRBD1. This CDR3 contains 13 residues. CDR1 is DFQATT and CDR2 is SNEGSKA in the germline V gene (reference sequence). V shed 3 bases, J shed 2 bases, and the junction held 3 bases outside the gene matches. CDR3 sequence (DNA): TGCAGTGCTAGTACAGGGGAGAACTATGGCTACACCTTC. Protein sequence: CSASTGENYGYTF.

In the case of this clone: The sample holds other DNA sequences that translate to the same CDR3. As DNA, the CDR3 is TGTGCCACCAGTGATACGGACAGGTACGAGCAGTACTTC. Translated: CATSDTDRYEQYF. The chain joins TRBV24-1 to TRBJ2-7, with 7 bases aligning to TRBD1. J lost 4 bases, V lost 3 bases, and 2 bases had no gene match. CDR1 KGHDR and CDR2 SFDVKD come from the germline V gene. There are 13 residues in the CDR3.

The J gene is TRBJ2-1, the V gene TRBV7-3; TRBD1 agrees at 7 bases. CDR3 size: 13 residues. Trimming took 6 bases from V and 6 from J; bases not matched to a gene: 5. CDR1 is SGHTA and CDR2 is FQGTGA in the germline V gene. The DNA of the CDR3 is TGTGCCAGCAGTATACAGGGGTTCAATGAGCAGTTCTTC. It is translated as CASSIQGFNEQFF.

This clone was observed once. The chain uses TRBV5-8 and TRBJ2-7; the D gene is possibly TRBD1 (6 bases). The CDR3 has 15 amino acids. The germline V gene has CDR1 SGHTS and CDR2 YDEGEE. V dropped 6 bases and J dropped 0 bases, with 16 bases sitting between them. This CDR3 reads CASNLQGAISYEQYF. CDR3 in DNA: TGTGCCAGCAACCTACAGGGTGCCATCTCCTACGAGCAGTACTTC.

The chain uses TRBV6-2 or TRBV6-3 and TRBJ2-7; D may be TRBD2 (5 bases). The CDR3 is 16 amino acids. V was clipped by 3 bases and J by 0 bases, with 15 bases between them. CDR1 is MNHEY, CDR2 SVGEGT, per germline. The CDR3 sequence is CASSYYPSKSSYEQYF. CDR3 nucleotide sequence: TGTGCCAGCAGTTATTACCCTAGCAAAAGCTCCTACGAGCAGTACTTC.

The V call is TRBV4-3, the J call TRBJ2-1, with TRBD2 matching over 7 bases. J gave up 5 bases and V 2 bases, and 6 bases lay outside the gene matches. Germline-derived CDR1 and CDR2 are LGHNA and YSLEER. This CDR3 is 15 amino acids long. The CDR3 DNA follows: TGCGCCAGCAGCCAATTCGGGGGGATAGACAATGAGCAGTTCTTC. This translates into CASSQFGGIDNEQFF.

The chain joins TRBV11-3 to TRBJ2-2, with D perhaps TRBD1 (5 bases). V was clipped by 5 bases and J by 6 bases, with 16 bases between them. In germline, CDR1 is SGHNT, CDR2 YENEEA. The CDR3 spans 15 residues. CDR3 bases: TGTGCCAGCAGCCCCACCCCAGGGTTTGCCGGGGAGCTGTTTTTT. The encoded protein is CASSPTPGFAGELFF.

The chain employs TRBV27 and TRBJ2-3; D remains unclear. This CDR3 spans 13 amino acids. The V gene's germline CDR1 is MNHEY and CDR2 SMNVEV (reference sequence). V lost 4 bases, J lost 7 bases, and 12 bases lay in between. Written as DNA, the CDR3 is TGTGCCAGCAGTTGGGCCCTCTCAAATACGCAGTATTTT. Translating gives CASSWALSNTQYF.

J is TRBJ2-1 and V is TRBV6-5, with TRBD2 as a possible D gene (6 bases). With 8 bases removed from V and 2 bases from J, the gap between germline ends came to 10 bases. Germline values: CDR1 MNHEY, CDR2 SVGAGI. The CDR3 is 13 residues long. In nucleotides, the CDR3 is TGTGCCAGCGGGAGGTTACCCTACAATGAGCAGTTCTTC. Protein sequence: CASGRLPYNEQFF.

This sequence joins TRBV12-5 and TRBJ1-1; TRBD1 is a possible D gene (5 bases). The CDR3 covers 13 residues. In germline, CDR1 is LGHNT, CDR2 FRNRAP. Trimming took 5 bases from V and 3 from J, leaving 10 bases between them. The chain's CDR3 is CASGPSGYTEAFF. In DNA, the CDR3 is TGTGCTAGTGGTCCCTCAGGGTACACTGAAGCTTTCTTT.

The CDR3 DNA sequence: TGCGCCAGCAGTGAGGGCGGGGACCGCATGAACACTGAAGCTTTCTTT. It encodes CASSEGGDRMNTEAFF. The rearrangement uses TRBV10-2 and TRBJ1-1; D might be TRBD1 (5 bases). This CDR3 contains 16 residues. Germline CDR1 WSHSY, CDR2 SAAADI. The V end lost 2 bases, the J end lost 0 bases, and 13 bases lay between the germline ends.

V is TRBV5-8 and J is TRBJ2-7, with 7 bases aligning to TRBD1. Trimming removed 3 bases from V and 1 base from J; junction bases left unmatched: 4. Germline lookup yields CDR1 SGHTS and CDR2 YDEGEE. The CDR3 runs 14 residues. The DNA for the CDR3 is TGTGCCAGCAGCTCCACAGGGGATTCCTACGAGCAGTACTTC. Residues: CASSSTGDSYEQYF.

This chain joins TRBV10-3 and TRBJ2-5, with D maybe TRBD1 (5 bases). Germline V gives CDR1 ENHRY, CDR2 SYGVKD. This CDR3 has 14 amino acids. V lost 4 bases and J lost 4, with 13 bases in between. CDR3: CAISVFRVGETQYF. DNA of the CDR3: TGTGCCATCAGTGTTTTCAGGGTAGGAGAGACCCAGTACTTC.

CDR3 nucleotide sequence: TGTGCCAGTAGGAACAGGTCGGGCCGTGGCACAGATACGCAGTATTTT. This sequence encodes CASRNRSGRGTDTQYF. This chain links TRBV19 with TRBJ2-3, with D possibly TRBD1 on 5 matching bases. This CDR3 comprises 16 residues. CDR1 is LNHDA and CDR2 is SQIVND in the germline V gene (reference sequence). V lost 6 bases to trimming and J lost 1 base, with 17 bases between them.

The chain joins TRBV6-6 to TRBJ1-2; 7 positions match TRBD1. The CDR3 is 18 amino acids. V gave up 5 bases and J gave up 4 bases; unmatched junction bases: 19. Germline-derived CDR1 and CDR2 are MNHNY and SVGAGI (reference sequence). The CDR3 DNA reads as TGTGCCAGCAGTCAGTCCTCTTTCGACAGGGCCGTCCTCTATGGCTACACCTTC. It specifies CASSQSSFDRAVLYGYTF.

This chain links TRBV11-2 with TRBJ1-2, with 11 bases aligning to TRBD1. Germline-derived CDR1 and CDR2 are SGHAT and FQNNGV. The CDR3 has 14 amino acids. The V and J ends lost 5 bases and 6 bases, in that order; junction bases with no gene match: 5. CDR3 loop: CASSPRTGGHGYTF. The CDR3 nucleotides read TGTGCCAGCAGCCCCAGGACAGGGGGCCATGGCTACACCTTC.

The genes are TRBV19 and TRBJ1-3, with D possibly matching TRBD1 (6 bases). Germline loops: CDR1 LNHDA, CDR2 SQIVND (reference sequence). V lost 8 bases and J 4 bases, leaving 9 bases between the germline ends. The length of the CDR3 is 12 residues. The CDR3 here is CASGQQGNTIYF. CDR3 coding DNA: TGTGCCAGTGGACAGCAAGGAAACACCATATATTTT. The full variable domain, rest sourced from reference TRBV19 and TRBJ1-3, is DGGITQSPKYLFRKEGQNVTLSCEQNLNHDAMYWYRQDPGQGLRLIYYSQIVNDFQKGDIAEGYSVSREKKESFPLTVTSAQKNPTAFYLCASGQQGNTIYFGEGSWLTVV.

This clone has more than one count but fewer than ten. As DNA, the CDR3 is TGTGCCAGCAGTGAATTTTCGACAGGGAGAAACTATGGCTACACCTTC. Its translation: CASSEFSTGRNYGYTF. The V gene is TRBV2, the J gene TRBJ1-2, with 7 bases identical to TRBD1. From germline, CDR1 is SNHLY and CDR2 FYNNEI. This CDR3 is built from 16 residues. V shed 2 bases and J 2 bases; nucleotides not matched to a gene: 8. Using reference TRBV2 and TRBJ1-2 for the parts outside the CDR3, the full variable domain is EPEVTQTPSHQVTQMGQEVILRCVPISNHLYFYWYRQILGQKVEFLVSFYNNEISEKSEIFDDQFSVERPDGSNFTLKIRSTKLEDSAMYFCASSEFSTGRNYGYTFGSGTRLTVV.

The chain recombines TRBV5-1 with TRBJ2-4, with D perhaps matching TRBD1 (6 bases). V was clipped by 1 base and J by 6 bases, with 14 bases between them. CDR1 is SGHRS, CDR2 YFSETQ, per germline. This CDR3 contains 15 residues. The CDR3 loop is CASSLSAGQTNIQYF. CDR3 sequence (DNA): TGCGCCAGCAGCTTGAGCGCCGGACAGACAAACATTCAGTACTTC.

The rearrangement joins TRBV6-5 to TRBJ2-7, with 9 bases aligning to TRBD1. The junction had 6 bases not matched to a gene; V was cut back by 6 bases and J by 0 bases. Per germline, CDR1 MNHEY and CDR2 SVGAGI. The CDR3 sequence is 15 residues long. CDR3 DNA: TGTGCCAGCAGGACCGGGACAGGGCACTCCTACGAGCAGTACTTC. It translates to CASRTGTGHSYEQYF.

The genes are TRBV24-1 and TRBJ2-6, with a possible D match to TRBD1 (6 bases). Between the trimmed V and J ends, which lost 1 base and 0 bases, there was a span of 12 bases. The CDR3 totals 18 residues. CDR1 and CDR2 (germline): KGHDR, SFDVKD. The CDR3 DNA is TGTGCCACCAGTGATTTTGGGCAGGGACACTCTGGGGCCAACGTCCTGACTTTC. Its protein product is CATSDFGQGHSGANVLTF.